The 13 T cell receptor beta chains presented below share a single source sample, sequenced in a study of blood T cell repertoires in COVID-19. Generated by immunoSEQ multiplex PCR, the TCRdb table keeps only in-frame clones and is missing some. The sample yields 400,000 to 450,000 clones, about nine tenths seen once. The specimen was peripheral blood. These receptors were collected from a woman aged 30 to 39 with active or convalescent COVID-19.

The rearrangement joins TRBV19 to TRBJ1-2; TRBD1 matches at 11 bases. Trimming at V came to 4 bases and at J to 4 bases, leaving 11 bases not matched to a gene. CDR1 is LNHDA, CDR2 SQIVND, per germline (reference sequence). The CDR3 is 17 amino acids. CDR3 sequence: CASSKTDRGLLAYGYTF. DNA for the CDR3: TGTGCCAGTAGTAAGACGGACAGGGGGCTCTTAGCCTATGGCTACACCTTC. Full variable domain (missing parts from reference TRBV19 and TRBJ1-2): DGGITQSPKYLFRKEGQNVTLSCEQNLNHDAMYWYRQDPGQGLRLIYYSQIVNDFQKGDIAEGYSVSREKKESFPLTVTSAQKNPTAFYLCASSKTDRGLLAYGYTFGSGTRLTVV.

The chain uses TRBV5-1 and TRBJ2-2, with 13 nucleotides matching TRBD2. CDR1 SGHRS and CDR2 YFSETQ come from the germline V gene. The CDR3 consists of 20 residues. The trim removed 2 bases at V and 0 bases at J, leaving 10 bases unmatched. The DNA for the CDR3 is TGCGCCAGCAGCTTAGGGTGGGGACTAGCGGGATCGGCGAACACCGGGGAGCTGTTTTTT. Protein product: CASSLGWGLAGSANTGELFF.

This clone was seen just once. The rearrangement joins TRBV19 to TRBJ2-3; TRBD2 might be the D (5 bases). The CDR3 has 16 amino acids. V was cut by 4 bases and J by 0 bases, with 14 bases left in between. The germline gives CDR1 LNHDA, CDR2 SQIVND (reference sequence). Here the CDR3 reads CASSTNPSGSTDTQYF. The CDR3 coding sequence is TGTGCCAGTAGTACCAACCCAAGCGGAAGCACAGATACGCAGTATTTT.

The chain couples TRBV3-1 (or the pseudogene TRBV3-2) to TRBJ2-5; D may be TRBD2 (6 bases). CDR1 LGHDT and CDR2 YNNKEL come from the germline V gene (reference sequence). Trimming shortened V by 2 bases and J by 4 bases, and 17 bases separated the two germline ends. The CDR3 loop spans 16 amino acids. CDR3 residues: CASSQIPGLGVETQYF. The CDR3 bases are TGTGCCAGCAGCCAAATTCCGGGACTGGGGGTAGAGACCCAGTACTTC.

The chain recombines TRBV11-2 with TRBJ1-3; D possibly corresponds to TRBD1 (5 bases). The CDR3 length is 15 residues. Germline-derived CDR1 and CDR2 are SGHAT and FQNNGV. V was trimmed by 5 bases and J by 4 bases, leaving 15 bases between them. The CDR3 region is CASSNQGIRGNTIYF. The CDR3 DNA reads TGTGCCAGCAGCAACCAGGGAATTCGAGGAAACACCATATATTTT.

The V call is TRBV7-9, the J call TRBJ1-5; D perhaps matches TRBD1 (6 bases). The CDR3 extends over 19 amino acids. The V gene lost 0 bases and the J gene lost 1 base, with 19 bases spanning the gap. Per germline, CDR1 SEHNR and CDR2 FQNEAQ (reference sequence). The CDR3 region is CASSLATTGIRSSNQPQHF. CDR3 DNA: TGTGCCAGCAGCTTAGCGACCACAGGGATTCGGTCGAGCAATCAGCCCCAGCATTTT.

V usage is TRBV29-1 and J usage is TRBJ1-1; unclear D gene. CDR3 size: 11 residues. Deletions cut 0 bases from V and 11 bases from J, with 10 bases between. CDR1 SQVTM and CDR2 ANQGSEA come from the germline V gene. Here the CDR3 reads CSVEDSAPAFF. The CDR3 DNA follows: TGCAGCGTTGAAGATAGCGCCCCCGCTTTCTTT.

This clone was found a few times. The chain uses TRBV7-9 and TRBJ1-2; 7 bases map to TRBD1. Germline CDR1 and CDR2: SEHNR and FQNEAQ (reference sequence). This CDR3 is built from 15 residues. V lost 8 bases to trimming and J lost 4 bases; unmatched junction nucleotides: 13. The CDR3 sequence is CASSPEGQGVYGYTF. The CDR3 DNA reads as TGTGCCAGCTCCCCGGAGGGGCAGGGGGTCTATGGCTACACCTTC.

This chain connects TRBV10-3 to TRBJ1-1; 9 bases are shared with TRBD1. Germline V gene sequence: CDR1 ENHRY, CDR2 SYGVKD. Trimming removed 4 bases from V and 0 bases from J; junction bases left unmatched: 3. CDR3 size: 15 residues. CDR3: CAISGGTGLNTEAFF. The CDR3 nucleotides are TGTGCCATCAGTGGGGGGACAGGGCTGAACACTGAAGCTTTCTTT.

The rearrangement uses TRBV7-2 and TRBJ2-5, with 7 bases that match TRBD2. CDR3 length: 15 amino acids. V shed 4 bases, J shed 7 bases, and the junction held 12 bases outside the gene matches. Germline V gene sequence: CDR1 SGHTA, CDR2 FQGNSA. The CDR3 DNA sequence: TGTGCCAGCAGCTCCACTCGGGAGGAATGGGTGACCCAGTACTTC. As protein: CASSSTREEWVTQYF.

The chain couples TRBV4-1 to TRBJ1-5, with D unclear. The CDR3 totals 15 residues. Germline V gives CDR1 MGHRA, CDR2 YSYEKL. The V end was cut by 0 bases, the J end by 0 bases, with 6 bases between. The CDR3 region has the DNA TGCGCCAGCAGCCAAGATCTTTCTAGCAATCAGCCCCAGCATTTT. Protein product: CASSQDLSSNQPQHF.

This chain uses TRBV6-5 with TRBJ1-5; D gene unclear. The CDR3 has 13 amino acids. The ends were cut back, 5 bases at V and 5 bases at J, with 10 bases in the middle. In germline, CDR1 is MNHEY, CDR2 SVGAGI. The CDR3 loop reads CASSRDTDQPQHF. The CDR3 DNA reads TGTGCCAGCAGTAGAGACACCGATCAGCCCCAGCATTTT.

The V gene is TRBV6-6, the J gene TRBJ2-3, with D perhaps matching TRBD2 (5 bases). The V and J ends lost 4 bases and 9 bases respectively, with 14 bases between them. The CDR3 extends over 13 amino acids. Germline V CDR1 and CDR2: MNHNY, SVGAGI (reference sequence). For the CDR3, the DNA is TGTGCCAGCAGTTCACTAGTCGGTCAAACGCAGTATTTT. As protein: CASSSLVGQTQYF.